The T cell receptor beta chain under discussion was sequenced for a study of T cells after yellow fever vaccination. Study-level background: Fractions of limited cellularity were prepared by means of SMART-Seq v4 Ultra Low Input.

This clonotype was seen at least ten times. The antigen is not known. Findings of the study overall: Peaking faster, on day 5 versus 15, the secondary response was nonetheless weaker. Detected again after the booster were most primary-vaccination clones, at 95% to 97% CD4 and 80% to 90% CD8. Abundant clonotypes from the bulk population could have been carried over as contaminants into FACS-sorted repertoires.

With 5 bases removed from V and 6 bases from J, the gap between germline ends came to 14 bases. The CDR3 is 14 residues long. A single record per CDR3 protein comes from TCRdb applying MiXCR to the 5' RACE reads. The repertoire has a few hundred thousand distinct CDR3 sequences, about 7% of them found once; the top ten carry about 0.85%. This chain uses TRBV12-3 or TRBV12-4 with TRBJ1-3; maybe TRBD1 (6 bases). The sequence was collected from a man between 25 and 39 years old who received the YFV17D yellow fever vaccine. Material: CD4+ T cells sorted from PBMCs, obtained 15 days after the yellow fever booster vaccination. In nucleotides, the CDR3 is TGTGCCAGCAGTGCGGACAGATCCTCAAACACCATATATTTT. Protein product: CASSADRSSNTIYF.